This TCR beta chain was captured in a study of T-cell reconstitution after alpha-beta-depleted transplantation in children. Regarding the study as a whole: T cells produced anew were the main source of T-cell counts and diversity one year after transplant. In patients about two months after transplant, alpha-beta T cells reportedly arose from several hundred expanded graft clones.

This CDR3 has 15 residues. Per the germline V gene, CDR1 is DFQATT and CDR2 is SNEGSKA (reference sequence). Trimming took 3 bases from V and 3 from J, leaving 16 bases between them. About this clonotype: Its antigen is still unknown.

Unique molecular identifiers were incorporated when the TCRbeta library was constructed. From the PCR reads, TCRdb called clonotypes with MiXCR, one entry per CDR3 protein. Seen here are around 960,000 distinct CDR3 sequences, about 29% observed once, and the top ten hold about 28%. The TCR sequence derives from a boy in the first two years of life who had a stem cell transplant for SCID, so the T cells may come from the graft donor. Specimen: PBMCs, mostly from graft donor cells, collected 360 days after TCRalphabeta/CD19-depleted stem cell transplant. This sequence joins TRBV20-1 and TRBJ2-3; D may be TRBD1 or TRBD2 (5 bases each). The CDR3 here is CSARSRGWGTDTQYF. CDR3 bases: TGCAGTGCTAGGTCCCGGGGCTGGGGAACAGATACGCAGTATTTT.